This TCR beta chain was profiled in a study of cytomegalovirus exposure and HLA in healthy donors. The PCR ran on 60 Vbeta and 13 Jbeta primers. Libraries were prepared by immunoSEQ multiplex PCR; TCRdb keeps only in-frame clonotypes and omits some of them. The sample includes around 140,000 clones, around three quarters of them seen just once. The sequence was obtained from a woman aged 40 to 50 in good health and CMV-seropositive. Sequenced sample: PBMCs.

The DNA of the CDR3 is TGTGCCAGCAGCACTCAGGGCATAACTAACTATGGCTACACCTTC. Translation: CASSTQGITNYGYTF. This chain links TRBV7-2 with TRBJ1-2, with a tentative D call TRBD1 (5 bases). CDR3 length: 15 residues. The germline V and J ends were trimmed by 5 bases and 0 bases, with 13 bases remaining between them. Per germline, CDR1 SGHTA and CDR2 FQGNSA.